This T cell receptor (beta chain) was retrieved from a study of spatial heterogeneity in lung cancer. Documented time point: sample taken at primary tumor resection. The sequenced material consisted of unsorted whole RNA from tumor, nontumor lung or frozen PBMC. One entry per CDR3 protein, called by TCRdb with MiXCR from the 5' RACE reads. This table has about 48,000 distinct CDR3 sequences, roughly 5% appearing once. This clonotype was recorded at least ten times. The CDR3 runs 11 residues. V lost 2 bases and J 7 bases, leaving 4 bases between the germline ends. The germline V gene has CDR1 SGHRS and CDR2 YFSETQ.

The rearrangement links TRBV5-1 to TRBJ2-1; D is ambiguous. The sequencing used PBMCs, collected at surgery. The origin of this receptor is a male donor with early-stage non-small cell lung cancer. The CDR3 nucleotides are TGCGCCAGCAGCTTCAAGAATGAGCAGTTCTTC. Residues: CASSFKNEQFF.